This TCR beta chain derives from a study of blood T cells in healthy people across ages. Drawing of peripheral blood yielded 8.5 to 10 milliliters from each donor. Trimming left V 5 bases short and J 1 base short, with 8 bases between. This CDR3 region has 13 residues. Through a sample-barcoded 5' primer and a J-beta primer mix, a second PCR was run for roughly 7 to 12 cycles. TCRdb re-derived calls from the 5' RACE reads in MiXCR, one entry per CDR3 protein. The data show around 800,000 distinct CDR3 sequences, approximately 44% seen once. This sequence was found in a man between 60 and 75 years old in good health. The chain recombines TRBV12-3 or TRBV12-4 with TRBJ1-2; D perhaps matches TRBD1 (6 bases). What was sequenced was blood. CDR3 amino acids: CASSQGINYGYTF. CDR3 nucleotide sequence: TGTGCCAGCAGTCAGGGGATTAACTATGGCTACACCTTC.